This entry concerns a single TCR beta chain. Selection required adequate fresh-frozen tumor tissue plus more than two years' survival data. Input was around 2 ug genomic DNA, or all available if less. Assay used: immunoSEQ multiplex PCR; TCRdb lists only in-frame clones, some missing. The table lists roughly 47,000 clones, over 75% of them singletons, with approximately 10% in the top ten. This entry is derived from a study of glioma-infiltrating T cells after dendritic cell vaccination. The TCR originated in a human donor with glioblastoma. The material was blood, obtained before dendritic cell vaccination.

CDR3 nucleotide sequence: TGTGCCAGCAGCTTTGACAGGATGAAAAATGAAAAACTGTTTTTT. It translates to CASSFDRMKNEKLFF. The chain couples TRBV5-8 to TRBJ1-4; tentative D call: TRBD1 (6 bases). The CDR3 sequence is 15 residues long. The germline gives CDR1 SGHTS, CDR2 YDEGEE. The V and J ends lost 2 bases and 5 bases respectively, with 13 bases between them.